Below, one T cell receptor (beta chain) is given with its context. This table comes from immunoSEQ multiplex PCR, and its TCRdb copy is limited to in-frame clones, with some not included. The data show some 25,000 clones, around nine tenths seen once. This sample is part of a study of T cell changes during pregnancy in multiple sclerosis. CDR3 length equals 16 residues. Trimming shortened V by 3 bases and J by 0 bases, and 14 bases separated the two germline ends. CDR1 is SGHAT, CDR2 FQNNGV, per germline. This specimen consisted of CD4+ T cells from peripheral blood mononuclear cells, obtained in the second trimester of pregnancy. The V call is TRBV11-2, the J call TRBJ1-2; the D gene is possibly TRBD1 (5 bases). The sequence came from a female donor in good health, enrolled as a control in a pregnancy study. The CDR3 DNA is TGTGCCAGCAGCTTCCATCAGGGTAAAGCTAACTATGGCTACACCTTC. Translating it yields CASSFHQGKANYGYTF.